What follows describes a single TCR beta chain. Antigen unknown. The V segment lost 6 bases and the J segment 3 bases; nucleotides outside the gene matches: 17. Germline CDR1 reads DFQATT; CDR2 reads SNEGSKA (reference sequence). This CDR3 has 17 residues. This record belongs to a study of molecular identifiers for immune sequencing clone quantification. Points from the study as a whole: Clone sizes could be underestimated for highly expanded clones when identical TCR molecules share a barcode. In CMV-specific effectors, clones above 20 copies held over 97% of molecules; naive, under 1%.

Bulk TCR libraries used previously described methods and listed TCR primers. TCRdb reanalysed the PCR reads using MiXCR and keeps one entry per CDR3 protein. The table lists about 640,000 distinct CDR3 sequences, about 20% of them singletons, with 0.85% in the top ten. This clonotype was obtained from a human donor in good health. Some libraries in this study had Jurkat cell RNA spiked in. The V gene is TRBV20-1, the J gene TRBJ2-3, with 8 bases that match TRBD2. The material sequenced was naive CD8+ T cells from blood, with Jurkat cell RNA spiked in. Subset: FACS-sorted CD8+CD4-CCR7+CD45RA+ naive T cells. The CDR3 sequence: CSANPRGGRRITDTQYF. The CDR3 nucleotides read TGCAGTGCAAACCCCAGGGGCGGGAGGCGAATAACAGATACGCAGTATTTT.